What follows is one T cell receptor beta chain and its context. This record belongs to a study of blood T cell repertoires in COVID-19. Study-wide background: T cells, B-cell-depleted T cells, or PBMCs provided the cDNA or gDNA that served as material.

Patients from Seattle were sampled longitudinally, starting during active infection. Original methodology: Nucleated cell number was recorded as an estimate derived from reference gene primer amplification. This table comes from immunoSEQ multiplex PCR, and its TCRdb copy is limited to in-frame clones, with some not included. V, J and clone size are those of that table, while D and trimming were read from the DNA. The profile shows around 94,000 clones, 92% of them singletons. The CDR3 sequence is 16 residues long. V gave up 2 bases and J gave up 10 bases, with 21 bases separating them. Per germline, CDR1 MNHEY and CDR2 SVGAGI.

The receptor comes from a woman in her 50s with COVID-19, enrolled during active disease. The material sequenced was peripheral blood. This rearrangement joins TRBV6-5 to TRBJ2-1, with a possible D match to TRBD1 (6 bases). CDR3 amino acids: CASSYTRKDSPREQFF. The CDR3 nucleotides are TGTGCCAGCAGTTACACTCGTAAGGACAGTCCTCGAGAGCAGTTCTTC.